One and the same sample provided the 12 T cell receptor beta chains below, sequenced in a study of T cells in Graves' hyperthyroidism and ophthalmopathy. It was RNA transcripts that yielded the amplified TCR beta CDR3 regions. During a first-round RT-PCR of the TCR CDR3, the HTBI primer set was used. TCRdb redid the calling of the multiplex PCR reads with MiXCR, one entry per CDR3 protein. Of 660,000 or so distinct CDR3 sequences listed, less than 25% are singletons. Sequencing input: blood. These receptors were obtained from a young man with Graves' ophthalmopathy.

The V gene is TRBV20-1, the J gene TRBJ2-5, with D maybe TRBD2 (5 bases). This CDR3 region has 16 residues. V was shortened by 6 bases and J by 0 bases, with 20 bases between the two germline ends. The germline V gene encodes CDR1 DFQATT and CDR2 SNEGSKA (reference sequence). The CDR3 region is CSADPTSSLYQETQYF. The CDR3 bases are TGCAGTGCAGACCCCACTAGTAGTTTGTACCAAGAGACCCAGTACTTC.

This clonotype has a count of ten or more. This CDR3 is CASSPNVNQPQHF. The CDR3 region has the DNA TGTGCCAGCAGCCCTAACGTGAATCAGCCCCAGCATTTT. The chain combines TRBV6-1 with TRBJ1-5; D is uncertain. Germline V CDR1 and CDR2: MNHNS, SASEGT. CDR3 size: 13 residues. Trimming took 6 bases from V and 4 from J, leaving 10 bases between them.

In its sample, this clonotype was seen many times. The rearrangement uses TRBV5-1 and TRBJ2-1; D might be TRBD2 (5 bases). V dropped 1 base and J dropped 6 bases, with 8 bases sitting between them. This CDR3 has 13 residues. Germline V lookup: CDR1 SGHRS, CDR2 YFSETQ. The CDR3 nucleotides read TGCGCCAGCAGCTTGCAAGAGGGCAATGAGCAGTTCTTC. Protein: CASSLQEGNEQFF.

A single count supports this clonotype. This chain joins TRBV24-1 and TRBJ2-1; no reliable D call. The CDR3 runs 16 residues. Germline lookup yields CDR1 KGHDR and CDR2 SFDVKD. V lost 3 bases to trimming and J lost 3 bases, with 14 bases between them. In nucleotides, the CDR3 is TGTGCCACCAGTGATAAGTGGGCAGAAAACTACAATGAGCAGTTCTTC. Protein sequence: CATSDKWAENYNEQFF.

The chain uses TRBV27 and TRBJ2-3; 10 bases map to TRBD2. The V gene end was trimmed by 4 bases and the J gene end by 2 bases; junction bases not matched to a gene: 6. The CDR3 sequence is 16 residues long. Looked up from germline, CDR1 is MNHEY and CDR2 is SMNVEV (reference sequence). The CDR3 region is CASSYPSGGPTDTQYF. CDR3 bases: TGTGCCAGCAGTTACCCTAGCGGGGGACCCACAGATACGCAGTATTTT.

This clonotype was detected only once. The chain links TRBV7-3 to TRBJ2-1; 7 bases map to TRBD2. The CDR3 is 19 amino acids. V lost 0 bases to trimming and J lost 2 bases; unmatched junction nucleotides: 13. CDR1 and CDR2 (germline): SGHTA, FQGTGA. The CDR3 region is CASSLTGGSPTLAYNEQFF. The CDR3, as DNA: TGTGCCAGCAGCTTAACGGGCGGGAGTCCCACCCTCGCCTACAATGAGCAGTTCTTC.

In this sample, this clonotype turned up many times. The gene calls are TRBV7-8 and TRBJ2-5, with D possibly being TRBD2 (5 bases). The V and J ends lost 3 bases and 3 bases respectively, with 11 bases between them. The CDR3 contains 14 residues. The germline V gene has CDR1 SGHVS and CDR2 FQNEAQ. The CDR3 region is CASSFVGREETQYF. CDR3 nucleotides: TGTGCCAGCAGCTTTGTAGGGCGGGAAGAGACCCAGTACTTC.

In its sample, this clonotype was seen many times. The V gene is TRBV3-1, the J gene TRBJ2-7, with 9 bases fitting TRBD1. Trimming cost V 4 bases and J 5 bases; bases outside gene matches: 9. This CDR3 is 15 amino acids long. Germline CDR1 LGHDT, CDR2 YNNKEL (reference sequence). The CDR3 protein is CASSPSGTGNDEQYF. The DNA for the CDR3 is TGTGCCAGCAGCCCCTCCGGGACAGGGAACGACGAGCAGTACTTC.

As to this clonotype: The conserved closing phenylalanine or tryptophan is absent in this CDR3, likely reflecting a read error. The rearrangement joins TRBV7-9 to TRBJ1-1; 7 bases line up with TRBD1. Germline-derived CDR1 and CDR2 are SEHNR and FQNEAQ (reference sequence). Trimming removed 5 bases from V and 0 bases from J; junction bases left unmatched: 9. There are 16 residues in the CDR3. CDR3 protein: CASSPGGPTVNTEAFL. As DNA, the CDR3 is TGTGCCAGCAGCCCAGGGGGTCCTACGGTGAACACTGAAGCTTTCCTT.

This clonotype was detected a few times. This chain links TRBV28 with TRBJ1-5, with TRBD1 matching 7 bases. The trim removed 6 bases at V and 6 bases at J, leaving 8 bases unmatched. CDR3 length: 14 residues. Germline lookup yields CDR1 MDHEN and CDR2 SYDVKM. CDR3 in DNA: TGTGCCAGCAGGGCCTTGGAGGGGGCTCAGCCCCAGCATTTT. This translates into CASRALEGAQPQHF.

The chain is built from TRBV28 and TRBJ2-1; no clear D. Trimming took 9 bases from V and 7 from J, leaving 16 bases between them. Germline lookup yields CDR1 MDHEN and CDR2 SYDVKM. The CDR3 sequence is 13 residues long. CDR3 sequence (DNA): TGTGCCAGTGTCCCGGGCCTTCGGAATGAGCAGTTCTTC. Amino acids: CASVPGLRNEQFF. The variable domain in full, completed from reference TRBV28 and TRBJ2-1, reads DVKVTQSSRYLVKRTGEKVFLECVQDMDHENMFWYRQDPGLGLRLIYFSYDVKMKEKGDIPEGYSVSREKKERFSLILESASTNQTSMYLCASVPGLRNEQFFGPGTRLTVL.

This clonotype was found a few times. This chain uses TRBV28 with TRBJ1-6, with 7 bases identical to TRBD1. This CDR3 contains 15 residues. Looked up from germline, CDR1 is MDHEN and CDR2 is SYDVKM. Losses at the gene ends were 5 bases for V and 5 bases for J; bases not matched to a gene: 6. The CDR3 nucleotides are TGTGCCAGCAGTCCCCCGGGGACAGATAATTCACCCCTCCACTTT. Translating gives CASSPPGTDNSPLHF. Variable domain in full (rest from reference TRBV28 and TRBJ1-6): DVKVTQSSRYLVKRTGEKVFLECVQDMDHENMFWYRQDPGLGLRLIYFSYDVKMKEKGDIPEGYSVSREKKERFSLILESASTNQTSMYLCASSPPGTDNSPLHFGNGTRLTVT.